The clone carrying this T cell receptor beta chain has only a few counts. The data belong to a study of blood T cell repertoires in COVID-19. On the study more broadly: The United States, Italy and Spain provided the acute and convalescent COVID-19 samples. In each case, the material was cDNA or gDNA derived from T cells, B-cell-depleted T cells, or PBMCs.

Seattle patient enrollment occurred during active infection, with longitudinal follow-up thereafter. Authors' processing steps: Reference gene primers were amplified, and this amplification served to estimate nucleated cell counts. Clones were sequenced by immunoSEQ multiplex PCR, and TCRdb holds only the in-frame ones, with some missing. For V, J and clone size, that table is used; D and trimming come from the DNA. The sample shows 65,000 to 90,000 clones, roughly four fifths of them seen only once. The CDR3 covers 14 residues. Germline trimming cut 8 bases from V and 4 bases from J; bases unmatched to any gene: 8. Germline-derived CDR1 and CDR2 are SGHTA and FQGTGA.

Source material: peripheral blood. The receptor was isolated from a man aged 65 to 85 with COVID-19, enrolled during active disease. The chain couples TRBV7-3 to TRBJ2-5, with TRBD2 matching 9 bases. The CDR3: CASRKGGRVETQYF. For the CDR3, the DNA is TGTGCCAGCCGTAAGGGCGGGAGGGTAGAGACCCAGTACTTC.